Shown below are 5 T cell receptor beta chains from a single sample sequenced in a study of blood T cell repertoires in COVID-19. Sequenced by immunoSEQ multiplex PCR; TCRdb stores in-frame clones only, minus some. The sample includes tens of thousands of clones, roughly 85% of them seen just once. The specimen was peripheral blood. All receptors come from a man older than 75 with acute or convalescent COVID-19.

The chain carries TRBV28 and TRBJ1-1, with a possible D match to TRBD1 (6 bases). CDR1 is MDHEN, CDR2 SYDVKM, per germline. V was trimmed by 3 bases and J by 2 bases, leaving 19 bases between them. The CDR3 has 17 amino acids. CDR3 amino acids: CASSFPRGRGQNTEAFF. CDR3 in DNA: TGTGCCAGCAGTTTCCCGCGAGGCAGGGGCCAAAACACTGAAGCTTTCTTT.

The V and J genes are TRBV21-1 and TRBJ2-1; TRBD1 is the table's D call, not checked against the DNA. TRBV21-1 is annotated as a pseudogene. CDR3 length equals 16 residues. CDR3 amino acids: CASSPKPGHQLNEQFF. Here the CDR3 DNA reads TGTGCCAGCAGCCCCAAACCGGGACACCAGCTTAATGAGCAGTTCTTC.

The table lists this clone with a count of one. The chain is built from TRBV28 and TRBJ1-6, with D perhaps TRBD1 (6 bases). Per germline, CDR1 MDHEN and CDR2 SYDVKM. The CDR3 consists of 17 residues. Trimming pared 6 bases from V and 8 bases from J, leaving 23 bases between. The CDR3 region has the DNA TGTGCCAGCAGCCAACCACAGGGTTATGGGTACGATTCACCCCTCCACTTT. Protein product: CASSQPQGYGYDSPLHF.

The chain employs TRBV28 and TRBJ2-3; 14 positions match TRBD2. V was pared by 4 bases and J by 2 bases, with 14 bases of the junction left unmatched. Germline CDR1 is MDHEN and CDR2 is SYDVKM. This CDR3 has 20 amino acids. CDR3 bases: TGTGCCAGCAGTTCCTCAGGACTAGCGGGAGGTCGCCTCCTCACAGATACGCAGTATTTT. Its translation: CASSSSGLAGGRLLTDTQYF.

The rearrangement joins TRBV5-1 to TRBJ1-4; D may be TRBD1 (6 bases). V lost 1 base to trimming and J lost 5 bases, with 9 bases between them. The CDR3 length is 14 residues. Germline values: CDR1 SGHRS, CDR2 YFSETQ. The CDR3 nucleotides are TGCGCCAGCAGCTTGCAGGGGCAGAATGAAAAACTGTTTTTT. The encoded protein is CASSLQGQNEKLFF.